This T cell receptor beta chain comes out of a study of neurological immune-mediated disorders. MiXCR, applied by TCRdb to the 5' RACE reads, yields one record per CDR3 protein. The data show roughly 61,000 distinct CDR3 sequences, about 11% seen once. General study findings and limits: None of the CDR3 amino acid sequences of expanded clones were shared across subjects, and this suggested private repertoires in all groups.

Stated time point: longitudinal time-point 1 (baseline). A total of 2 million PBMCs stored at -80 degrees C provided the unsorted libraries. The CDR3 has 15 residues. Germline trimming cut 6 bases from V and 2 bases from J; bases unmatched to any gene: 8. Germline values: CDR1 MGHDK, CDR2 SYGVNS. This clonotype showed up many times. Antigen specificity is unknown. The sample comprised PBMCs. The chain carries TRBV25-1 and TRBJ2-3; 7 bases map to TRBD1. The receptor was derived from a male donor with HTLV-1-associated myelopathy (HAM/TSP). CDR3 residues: CASRRGGSDTDTQYF. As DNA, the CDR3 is TGTGCCAGCAGACGAGGGGGCTCTGACACAGATACGCAGTATTTT.